This T cell receptor beta chain came from a study of neoadjuvant anti-PD-1 for oral cavity cancer. Overall study findings and caveats: Each response group had just a few patients in TCR analyses.

The repertoire was sequenced with immunoSEQ multiplex PCR; TCRdb's copy has only in-frame clones and lacks some. The repertoire holds 80,000 to 95,000 clones, with approximately 80% as singletons. Of note for this clone: Its antigen is not known.

Germline-derived CDR1 and CDR2 are MNHNY and SVGAGI (reference sequence). The V end lost 6 bases, the J end lost 4 bases, and 15 bases lay between the germline ends. This CDR3 region has 14 residues. The TCR sequence derives from a person aged 35 to 85 with oral cavity squamous cell carcinoma. The sequencing used PBMCs, collected before nivolumab (anti-PD-1) treatment. The rearrangement uses TRBV6-6 and TRBJ1-2; TRBD1 might be the D (6 bases). The CDR3 DNA reads TGTGCCAGCAGAAAGGACAGTACCTCCTATGGCTACACCTTC. Translated, it gives CASRKDSTSYGYTF.